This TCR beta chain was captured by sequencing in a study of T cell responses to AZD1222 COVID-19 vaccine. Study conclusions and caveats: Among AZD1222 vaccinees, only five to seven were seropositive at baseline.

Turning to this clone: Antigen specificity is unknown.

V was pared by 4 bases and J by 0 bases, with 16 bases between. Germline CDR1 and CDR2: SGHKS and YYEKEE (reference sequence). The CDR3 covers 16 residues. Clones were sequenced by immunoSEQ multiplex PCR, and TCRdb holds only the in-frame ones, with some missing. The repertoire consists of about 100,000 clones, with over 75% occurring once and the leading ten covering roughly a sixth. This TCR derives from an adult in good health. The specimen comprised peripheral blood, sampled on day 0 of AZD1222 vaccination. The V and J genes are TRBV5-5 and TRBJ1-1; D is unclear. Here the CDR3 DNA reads TGTGCCAGCAGCCTCCGGAGGTCAGAGATGAACACTGAAGCTTTCTTT. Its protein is CASSLRRSEMNTEAFF.